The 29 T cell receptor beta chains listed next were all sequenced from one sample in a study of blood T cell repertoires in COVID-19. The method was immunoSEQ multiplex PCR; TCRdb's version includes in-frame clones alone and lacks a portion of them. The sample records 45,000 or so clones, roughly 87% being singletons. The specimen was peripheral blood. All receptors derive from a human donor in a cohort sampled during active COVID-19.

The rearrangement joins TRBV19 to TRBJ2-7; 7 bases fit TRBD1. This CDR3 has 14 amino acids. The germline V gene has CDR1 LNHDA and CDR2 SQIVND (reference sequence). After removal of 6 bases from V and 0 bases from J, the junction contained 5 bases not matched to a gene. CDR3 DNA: TGTGCCAGTAGCCCCGGGACAGACTCCTACGAGCAGTACTTC. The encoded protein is CASSPGTDSYEQYF. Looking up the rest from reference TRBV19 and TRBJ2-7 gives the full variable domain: DGGITQSPKYLFRKEGQNVTLSCEQNLNHDAMYWYRQDPGQGLRLIYYSQIVNDFQKGDIAEGYSVSREKKESFPLTVTSAQKNPTAFYLCASSPGTDSYEQYFGPGTRLTVT.

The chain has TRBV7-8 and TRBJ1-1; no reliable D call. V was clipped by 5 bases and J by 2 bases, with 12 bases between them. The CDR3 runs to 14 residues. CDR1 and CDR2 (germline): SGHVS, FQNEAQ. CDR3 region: CASSRVAENTEAFF. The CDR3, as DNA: TGTGCCAGCAGCCGGGTCGCAGAAAACACTGAAGCTTTCTTT.

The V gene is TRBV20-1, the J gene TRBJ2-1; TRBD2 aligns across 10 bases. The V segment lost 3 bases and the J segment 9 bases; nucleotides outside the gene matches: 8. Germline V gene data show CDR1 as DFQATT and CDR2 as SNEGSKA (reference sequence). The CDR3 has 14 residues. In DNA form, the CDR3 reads TGCAGTGCTAGTTCGCTAGCGGGAGTTGGTGAGCAGTTCTTC. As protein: CSASSLAGVGEQFF.

CDR3 loop: CASSLVRGAGANVLTF. CDR3 DNA: TGTGCCAGCAGCTTGGTACGGGGAGCGGGGGCCAACGTCCTGACTTTC. This chain joins TRBV5-4 and TRBJ2-6, with a weak D call TRBD2 (5 bases). CDR3 length equals 16 residues. With 0 bases removed from V and 4 bases from J, the gap between germline ends came to 11 bases. Germline-derived CDR1 and CDR2 are SGHNT and YYREEE (reference sequence).

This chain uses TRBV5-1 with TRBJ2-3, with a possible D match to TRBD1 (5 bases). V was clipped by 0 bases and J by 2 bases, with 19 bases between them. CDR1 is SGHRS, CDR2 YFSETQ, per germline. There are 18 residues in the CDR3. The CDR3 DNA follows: TGCGCCAGCAGCTTGGCCCATCAGTCTAGACAGACCACAGATACGCAGTATTTT. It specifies CASSLAHQSRQTTDTQYF.

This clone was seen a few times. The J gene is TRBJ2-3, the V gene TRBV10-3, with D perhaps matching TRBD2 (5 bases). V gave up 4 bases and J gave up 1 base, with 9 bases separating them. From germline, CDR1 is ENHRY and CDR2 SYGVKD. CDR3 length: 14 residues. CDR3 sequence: CAISGTEGTDTQYF. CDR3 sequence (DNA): TGTGCCATCAGTGGGACTGAGGGCACAGATACGCAGTATTTT.

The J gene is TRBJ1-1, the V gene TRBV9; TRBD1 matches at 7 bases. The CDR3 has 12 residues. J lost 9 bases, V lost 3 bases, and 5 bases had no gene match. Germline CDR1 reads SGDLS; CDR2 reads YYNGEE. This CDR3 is CASSAGTEKAFF. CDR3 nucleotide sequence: TGTGCCAGCAGCGCCGGGACAGAGAAAGCTTTCTTT.

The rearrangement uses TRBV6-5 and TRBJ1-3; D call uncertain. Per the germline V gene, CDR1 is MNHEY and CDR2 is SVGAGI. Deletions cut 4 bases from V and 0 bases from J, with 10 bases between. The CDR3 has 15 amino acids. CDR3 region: CASSFAQDSGNTIYF. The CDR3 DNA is TGTGCCAGCAGTTTCGCCCAGGACTCTGGAAACACCATATATTTT.

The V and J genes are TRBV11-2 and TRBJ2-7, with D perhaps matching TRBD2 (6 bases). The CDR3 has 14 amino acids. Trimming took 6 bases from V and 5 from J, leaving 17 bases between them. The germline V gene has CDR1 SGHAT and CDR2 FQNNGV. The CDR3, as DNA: TGTGCCAGCAGTCAAAACCGGGACTTCGACGAGCAGTACTTC. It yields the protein CASSQNRDFDEQYF.

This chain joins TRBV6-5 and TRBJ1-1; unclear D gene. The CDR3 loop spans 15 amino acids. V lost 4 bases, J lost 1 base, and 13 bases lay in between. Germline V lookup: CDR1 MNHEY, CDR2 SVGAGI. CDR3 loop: CASSFWAHRNTEAFF. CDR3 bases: TGTGCCAGCAGTTTTTGGGCCCATCGGAACACTGAAGCTTTCTTT.

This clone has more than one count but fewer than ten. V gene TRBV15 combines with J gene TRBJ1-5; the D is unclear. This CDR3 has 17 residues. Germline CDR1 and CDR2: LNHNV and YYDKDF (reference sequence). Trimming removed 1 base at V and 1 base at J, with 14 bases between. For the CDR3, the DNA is TGTGCCACCAGCAGAGTAGGAGGGATAGGCAGCAATCAGCCCCAGCATTTT. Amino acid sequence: CATSRVGGIGSNQPQHF. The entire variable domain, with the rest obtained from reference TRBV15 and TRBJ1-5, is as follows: DAMVIQNPRYQVTQFGKPVTLSCSQTLNHNVMYWYQQKSSQAPKLLFHYYDKDFNNEADTPDNFQSRRPNTSFCFLDIRSPGLGDTAMYLCATSRVGGIGSNQPQHFGDGTRLSIL.

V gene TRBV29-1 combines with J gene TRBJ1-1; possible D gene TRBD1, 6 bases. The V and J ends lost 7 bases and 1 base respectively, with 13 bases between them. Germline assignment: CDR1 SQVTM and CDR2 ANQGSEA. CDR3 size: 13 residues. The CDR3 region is CSGGQNQNTEAFF. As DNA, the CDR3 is TGCAGCGGTGGACAGAATCAGAACACTGAAGCTTTCTTT.

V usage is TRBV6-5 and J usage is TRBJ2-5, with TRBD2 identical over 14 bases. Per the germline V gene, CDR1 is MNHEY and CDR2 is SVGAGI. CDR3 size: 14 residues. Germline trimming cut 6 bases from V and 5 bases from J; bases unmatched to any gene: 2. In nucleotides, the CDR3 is TGTGCCAGCAGGGGACTAGCGGGAGCGGAGACCCAGTACTTC. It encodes CASRGLAGAETQYF.

The CDR3 nucleotides are TGTGCCAGCAGTTGGACTAGCCCGTACAATGAGCAGTTCTTC. Its translation is CASSWTSPYNEQFF. The chain couples TRBV6-5 to TRBJ2-1; 8 nucleotides line up with TRBD2. The CDR3 covers 14 residues. Germline CDR1 is MNHEY and CDR2 is SVGAGI. J gave up 4 bases and V 4 bases, and 3 bases lay outside the gene matches.

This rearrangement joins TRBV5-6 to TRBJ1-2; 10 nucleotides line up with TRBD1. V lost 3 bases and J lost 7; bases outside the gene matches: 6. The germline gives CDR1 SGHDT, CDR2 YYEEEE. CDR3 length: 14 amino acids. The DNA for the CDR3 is TGTGCCAGCAGCTCAGGACAGGGGGAGGGTGGCTACACCTTC. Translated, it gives CASSSGQGEGGYTF.

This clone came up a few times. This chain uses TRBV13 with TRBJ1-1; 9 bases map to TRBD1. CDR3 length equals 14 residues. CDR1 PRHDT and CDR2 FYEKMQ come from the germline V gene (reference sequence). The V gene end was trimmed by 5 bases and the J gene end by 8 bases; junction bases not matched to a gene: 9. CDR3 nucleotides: TGTGCCAGCAGCACAACAGGGGGCAAAACGGAAGCTTTCTTT. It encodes CASSTTGGKTEAFF.

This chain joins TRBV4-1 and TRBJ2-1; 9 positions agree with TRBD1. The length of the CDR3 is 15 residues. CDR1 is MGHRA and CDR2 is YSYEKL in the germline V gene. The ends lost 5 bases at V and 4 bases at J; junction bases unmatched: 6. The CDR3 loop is CASSSGQGLYNEQFF. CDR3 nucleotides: TGCGCCAGCAGCTCCGGACAGGGGCTGTACAATGAGCAGTTCTTC.

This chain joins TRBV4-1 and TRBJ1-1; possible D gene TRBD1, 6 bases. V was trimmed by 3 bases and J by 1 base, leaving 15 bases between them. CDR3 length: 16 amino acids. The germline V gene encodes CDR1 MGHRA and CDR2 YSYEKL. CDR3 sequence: CASSQSPRGANTEAFF. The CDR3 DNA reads TGCGCCAGCAGCCAGTCCCCGCGGGGGGCGAACACTGAAGCTTTCTTT.

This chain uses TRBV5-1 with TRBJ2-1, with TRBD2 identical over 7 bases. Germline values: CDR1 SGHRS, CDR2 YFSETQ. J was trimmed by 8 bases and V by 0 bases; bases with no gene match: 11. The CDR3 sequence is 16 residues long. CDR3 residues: CASSLEAWGEGHEQFF. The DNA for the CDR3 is TGCGCCAGCAGCTTGGAAGCCTGGGGGGAGGGCCATGAGCAGTTCTTC. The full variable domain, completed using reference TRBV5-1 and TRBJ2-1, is KAGVTQTPRYLIKTRGQQVTLSCSPISGHRSVSWYQQTPGQGLQFLFEYFSETQRNKGNFPGRFSGRQFSNSRSEMNVSTLELGDSALYLCASSLEAWGEGHEQFFGPGTRLTVL.

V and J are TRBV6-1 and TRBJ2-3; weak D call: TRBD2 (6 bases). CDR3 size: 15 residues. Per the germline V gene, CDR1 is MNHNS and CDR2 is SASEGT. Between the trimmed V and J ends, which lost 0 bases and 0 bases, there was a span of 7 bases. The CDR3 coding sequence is TGTGCCAGCAGTGAAGCGGGGGGTAGCACAGATACGCAGTATTTT. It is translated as CASSEAGGSTDTQYF.

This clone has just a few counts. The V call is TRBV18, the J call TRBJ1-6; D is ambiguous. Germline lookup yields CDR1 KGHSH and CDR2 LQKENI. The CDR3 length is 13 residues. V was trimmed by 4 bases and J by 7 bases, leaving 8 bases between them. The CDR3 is CASSQTGNSPLHF. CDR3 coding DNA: TGTGCCAGCTCACAGACCGGGAATTCACCCCTCCACTTT.

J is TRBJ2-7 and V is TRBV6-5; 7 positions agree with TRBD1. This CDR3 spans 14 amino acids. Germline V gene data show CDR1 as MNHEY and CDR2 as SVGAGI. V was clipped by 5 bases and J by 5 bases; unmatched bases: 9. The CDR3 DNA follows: TGTGCCAGCAGTACCCGACAGGGCCCCCACGAGCAGTACTTC. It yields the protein CASSTRQGPHEQYF.

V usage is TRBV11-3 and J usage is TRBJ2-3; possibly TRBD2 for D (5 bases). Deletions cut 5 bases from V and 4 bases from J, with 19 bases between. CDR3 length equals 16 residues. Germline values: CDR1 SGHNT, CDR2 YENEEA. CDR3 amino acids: CASSRVGGSGADTQYF. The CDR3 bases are TGTGCCAGCAGCCGTGTGGGCGGGTCCGGGGCAGATACGCAGTATTTT.

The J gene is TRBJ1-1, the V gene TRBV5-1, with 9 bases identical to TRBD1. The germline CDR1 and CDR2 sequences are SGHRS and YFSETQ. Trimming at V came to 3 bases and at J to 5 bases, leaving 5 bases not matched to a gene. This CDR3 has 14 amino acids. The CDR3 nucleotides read TGCGCCAGCAGCTCACAGGGGGCGCTTACTGAAGCTTTCTTT. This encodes CASSSQGALTEAFF. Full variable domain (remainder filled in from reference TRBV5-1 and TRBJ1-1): KAGVTQTPRYLIKTRGQQVTLSCSPISGHRSVSWYQQTPGQGLQFLFEYFSETQRNKGNFPGRFSGRQFSNSRSEMNVSTLELGDSALYLCASSSQGALTEAFFGQGTRLTVV.

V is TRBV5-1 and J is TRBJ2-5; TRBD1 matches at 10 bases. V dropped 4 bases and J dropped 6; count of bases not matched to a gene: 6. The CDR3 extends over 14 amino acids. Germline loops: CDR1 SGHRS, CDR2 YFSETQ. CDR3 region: CASSLGTGEKTQYF. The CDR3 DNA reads TGCGCCAGCAGCCTAGGGACAGGGGAAAAGACCCAGTACTTC.

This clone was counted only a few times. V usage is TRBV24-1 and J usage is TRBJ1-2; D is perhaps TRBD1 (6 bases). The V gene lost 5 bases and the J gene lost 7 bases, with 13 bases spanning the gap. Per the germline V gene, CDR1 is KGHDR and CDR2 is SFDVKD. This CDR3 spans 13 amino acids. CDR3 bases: TGTGCCACCAGTGGGCAGGGGTTCGGTGGCTACACCTTC. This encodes CATSGQGFGGYTF.

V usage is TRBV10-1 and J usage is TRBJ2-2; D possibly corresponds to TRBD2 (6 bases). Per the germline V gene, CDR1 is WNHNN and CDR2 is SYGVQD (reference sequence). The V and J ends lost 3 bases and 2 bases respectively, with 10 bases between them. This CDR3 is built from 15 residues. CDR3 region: CASSDGGSNTGELFF. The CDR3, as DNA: TGCGCCAGCAGTGATGGGGGGTCAAACACCGGGGAGCTGTTTTTT.

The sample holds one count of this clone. Here the CDR3 reads CASSSIGLAGEQYF. In nucleotides, the CDR3 is TGTGCCAGCAGCTCCATAGGACTAGCAGGAGAGCAGTACTTC. The gene calls are TRBV7-6 and TRBJ2-7; 8 nucleotides align to TRBD2. Trimming at V came to 4 bases and at J to 7 bases, leaving 9 bases not matched to a gene. In germline, CDR1 is SGHVS, CDR2 FNYEAQ. This CDR3 contains 14 residues.

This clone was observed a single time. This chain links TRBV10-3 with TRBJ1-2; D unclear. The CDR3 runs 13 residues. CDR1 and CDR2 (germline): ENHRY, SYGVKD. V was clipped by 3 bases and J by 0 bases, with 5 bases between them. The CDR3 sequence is CAISETANYGYTF. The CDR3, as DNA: TGTGCCATCAGTGAAACAGCTAACTATGGCTACACCTTC.